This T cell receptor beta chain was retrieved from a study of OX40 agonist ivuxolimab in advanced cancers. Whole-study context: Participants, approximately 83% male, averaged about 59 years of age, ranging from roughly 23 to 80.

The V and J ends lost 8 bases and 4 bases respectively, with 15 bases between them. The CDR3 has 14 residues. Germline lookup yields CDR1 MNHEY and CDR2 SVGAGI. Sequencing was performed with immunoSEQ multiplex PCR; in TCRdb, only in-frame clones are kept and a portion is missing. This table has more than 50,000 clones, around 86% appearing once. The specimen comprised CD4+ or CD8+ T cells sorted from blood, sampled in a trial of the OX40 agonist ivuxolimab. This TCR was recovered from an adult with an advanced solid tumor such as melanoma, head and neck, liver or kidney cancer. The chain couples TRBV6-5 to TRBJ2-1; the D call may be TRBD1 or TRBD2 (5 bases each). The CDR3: CASGGTGPYNEQFF. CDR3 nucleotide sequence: TGTGCCAGCGGGGGTACAGGTCCTTACAATGAGCAGTTCTTC.